The 30 T cell receptor beta chains in this list originate from one sample, sequenced in a study of blood T cell repertoires in COVID-19 (dated by TCRdb to 2019 to 2021). The library was generated by the immunoSEQ multiplex PCR assay. In its TCRdb copy, this immuneACCESS table keeps in-frame sequences only and misses some clones. Where compared with another copy, unresolved V genes explain less than half of these, and the others have no known cause. In all, the sample holds 150,000 to 180,000 clones, and 80% to 90% of those were seen once. The top ten clonotypes cover roughly 15% of the sample. Sequencing was carried out using peripheral blood. Source of these receptors: a woman between 40 and 55 years old with acute or convalescent COVID-19.

This clone appeared a single time. This chain joins TRBV19 and TRBJ2-3; the match to TRBD1 covers 7 bases. The CDR3 is made up of 13 amino acids. V gave up 7 bases and J gave up 5 bases; unmatched junction bases: 6. The germline CDR1 and CDR2 sequences are LNHDA and SQIVND (reference sequence). CDR3 loop: CASTTGAEDTQYF. The CDR3, as DNA: TGTGCCAGTACCACAGGGGCCGAAGATACGCAGTATTTT.

This chain joins TRBV24-1 and TRBJ2-1; possibly TRBD1 for D (7 bases). The germline V and J ends were trimmed by 4 bases and 13 bases, with 19 bases remaining between them. The CDR3 runs 14 residues. CDR1 is KGHDR, CDR2 SFDVKD, per germline. DNA for the CDR3: TGTGCCACCAGTGACTTTGGGAGGAGGGGGCAACAGTTCTTC. It translates to CATSDFGRRGQQFF.

This clone was recorded only once. The chain combines TRBV6-5 with TRBJ1-1; 7 bases are a match to TRBD1. The CDR3 is 14 residues long. V lost 6 bases to trimming and J lost 1 base; unmatched junction nucleotides: 5. Germline lookup yields CDR1 MNHEY and CDR2 SVGAGI. The CDR3 reads CASSRGQPNTEAFF. As DNA, the CDR3 is TGTGCCAGCAGCCGGGGACAGCCGAACACTGAAGCTTTCTTT.

The rearrangement joins TRBV11-2 to TRBJ1-2; tentative D call: TRBD1 (5 bases). The length of the CDR3 is 16 residues. The germline V gene encodes CDR1 SGHAT and CDR2 FQNNGV. Trimming left V 6 bases short and J 1 base short, with 18 bases between. This chain's CDR3 is CASRPTGYLDNYGYTF. In DNA form, the CDR3 reads TGTGCCAGCAGGCCTACAGGTTACCTTGATAACTATGGCTACACCTTC.

V gene TRBV9 combines with J gene TRBJ2-1; TRBD2 might be the D (7 bases). The CDR3 consists of 15 residues. Germline CDR1 is SGDLS and CDR2 is YYNGEE. V was cut by 3 bases and J by 3 bases, with 13 bases left in between. The CDR3 bases are TGTGCCAGCAGCGAGAGCGGGACACACTACAATGAGCAGTTCTTC. This translates into CASSESGTHYNEQFF.

This clone was observed once. This rearrangement joins TRBV6-1 to TRBJ1-5; possibly TRBD1 for D (5 bases). Germline V gene lookup returns CDR1 MNHNS and CDR2 SASEGT. Trimming pared 3 bases from V and 6 bases from J, leaving 9 bases between. The CDR3 is 13 residues long. For the CDR3, the DNA is TGTGCCAGCAGTGAGACAGCTACTCAGCCCCAGCATTTT. Its protein is CASSETATQPQHF.

The V gene is TRBV7-2, the J gene TRBJ1-6; perhaps TRBD1 as D (6 bases). Germline V CDR1 and CDR2: SGHTA, FQGNSA. The CDR3 spans 16 residues. V shed 2 bases and J shed 7 bases, with 15 bases lying between them. Here the CDR3 DNA reads TGTGCCAGCAGCTTAAGCGGAGGACAGAAAAATTCACCCCTCCACTTT. Its protein is CASSLSGGQKNSPLHF.

This chain uses TRBV5-6 with TRBJ2-1, with 9 positions matching TRBD2. The CDR3 sequence is 16 residues long. CDR1 is SGHDT, CDR2 YYEEEE, per germline. J lost 4 bases, V lost 0 bases, and 5 bases had no gene match. The CDR3 loop is CASSLAASGVYNEQFF. The CDR3 DNA is TGTGCCAGCAGCTTGGCGGCTAGCGGGGTATACAATGAGCAGTTCTTC.

A single count supports this clone. This chain's CDR3 is CASTTGGSTEAFF. CDR3 in DNA: TGTGCCAGCACCACAGGGGGCAGCACTGAAGCTTTCTTT. The chain recombines TRBV6-5 with TRBJ1-1; 9 bases are shared with TRBD1. With 7 bases clipped from V and 4 bases from J, the junction kept 4 bases outside the gene matches. The germline V gene encodes CDR1 MNHEY and CDR2 SVGAGI. The CDR3 is made up of 13 amino acids.

This chain uses TRBV5-1 with TRBJ1-1; D is perhaps TRBD1 (5 bases). Trimming cost V 3 bases and J 1 base, with 13 bases left between them. Germline loops: CDR1 SGHRS, CDR2 YFSETQ. This CDR3 has 15 residues. The CDR3 DNA reads TGCGCCAGCAGCTGGAGGGGCCCCGAGAACACTGAAGCTTTCTTT. Its protein product is CASSWRGPENTEAFF.

The V call is TRBV5-6, the J call TRBJ1-1, with unresolved D. The germline gives CDR1 SGHDT, CDR2 YYEEEE. The CDR3 length is 13 residues. V gave up 5 bases and J gave up 3 bases, with 11 bases separating them. The DNA for the CDR3 is TGTGCCAGCAGTGTGCTGGCAGACACTGAAGCTTTCTTT. It yields the protein CASSVLADTEAFF.

The genes are TRBV6-6 and TRBJ2-7, with 7 bases aligning to TRBD2. CDR3 length: 16 residues. The germline V gene encodes CDR1 MNHNY and CDR2 SVGAGI (reference sequence). The V and J ends lost 7 bases and 4 bases, in that order; junction bases with no gene match: 16. The CDR3 sequence: CASTLVGDYNGYEQYF. The CDR3 DNA reads as TGTGCCAGCACCTTGGTGGGGGACTACAACGGTTACGAGCAGTACTTC.

This clone has a single count. The V call is TRBV2, the J call TRBJ1-1, with D possibly matching TRBD1 (6 bases). Germline loops: CDR1 SNHLY, CDR2 FYNNEI. The ends were cut back, 11 bases at V and 1 base at J, with 14 bases in the middle. The CDR3 is 13 amino acids. CDR3 DNA sequence: TGTGCCGGATACAGGGACGAGAACACTGAAGCTTTCTTT. Its protein product is CAGYRDENTEAFF. The full variable domain, in which reference TRBV2 and TRBJ1-1 provide the parts outside the CDR3, is EPEVTQTPSHQVTQMGQEVILRCVPISNHLYFYWYRQILGQKVEFLVSFYNNEISEKSEIFDDQFSVERPDGSNFTLKIRSTKLEDSAMYFCAGYRDENTEAFFGQGTRLTVV.

J is TRBJ1-2 and V is TRBV5-4, with 7 bases matching TRBD1. Trimming at V came to 1 base and at J to 5 bases, leaving 5 bases not matched to a gene. This CDR3 contains 14 residues. The germline gives CDR1 SGHNT, CDR2 YYREEE (reference sequence). CDR3 in amino acids: CASSLKGAEYGYTF. CDR3 coding DNA: TGTGCCAGCAGCTTGAAGGGGGCGGAGTATGGCTACACCTTC.

The genes are TRBV24-1 and TRBJ2-1; 7 bases match TRBD1. There are 16 residues in the CDR3. Germline CDR1 is KGHDR and CDR2 is SFDVKD. The V segment lost 1 base and the J segment 7 bases; nucleotides outside the gene matches: 9. CDR3: CATSDLKTGFENEQFF. The DNA for the CDR3 is TGTGCCACCAGTGATTTAAAGACAGGGTTTGAAAATGAGCAGTTCTTC.

The rearrangement uses TRBV24-1 and TRBJ2-1; no firm D call. Trimming removed 3 bases from V and 4 bases from J, with 6 bases in between. Germline CDR1 reads KGHDR; CDR2 reads SFDVKD. This CDR3 region has 13 residues. The CDR3 protein is CATSDPLYNEQFF. The CDR3 DNA sequence: TGTGCCACCAGTGATCCCCTATACAATGAGCAGTTCTTC.

The chain carries TRBV15 and TRBJ1-6, with TRBD1 identical over 8 bases. The ends lost 4 bases at V and 7 bases at J; junction bases unmatched: 6. Germline CDR1 is LNHNV and CDR2 is YYDKDF (reference sequence). This CDR3 comprises 15 residues. CDR3 nucleotide sequence: TGTGCCACCAGCACAGGGGGCTTTGGAAATTCACCCCTCCACTTT. It codes for CATSTGGFGNSPLHF.

V and J are TRBV7-3 and TRBJ2-7, with TRBD2 matching 11 bases. Trimming removed 5 bases from V and 4 bases from J; junction bases left unmatched: 10. CDR1 and CDR2 (germline): SGHTA, FQGTGA. This CDR3 comprises 16 residues. The CDR3 region has the DNA TGTGCCAGCAGCGCCTCCGGGACTAGCGGAACATACGAGCAGTACTTC. Translated, it gives CASSASGTSGTYEQYF. Combining the CDR3 with reference TRBV7-3 and TRBJ2-7 gives the whole variable domain GAGVSQTPSNKVTEKGKYVELRCDPISGHTALYWYRQSLGQGPEFLIYFQGTGAADDSGLPNDRFFAVRPEGSVSTLKIQRTERGDSAVYLCASSASGTSGTYEQYFGPGTRLTVT.

This chain links TRBV6-5 with TRBJ1-2; D might be TRBD1 (6 bases). Germline CDR1 is MNHEY and CDR2 is SVGAGI. The V gene lost 6 bases and the J gene lost 2 bases, with 10 bases spanning the gap. The length of the CDR3 is 13 residues. DNA of the CDR3: TGTGCCAGCAGGGGACAACAAAACTATGGCTACACCTTC. It yields the protein CASRGQQNYGYTF.

The chain carries TRBV7-3 and TRBJ2-3, with 7 bases aligning to TRBD1. V trimming: 5 bases; J trimming: 6 bases; junction bases outside the gene matches: 8. The germline CDR1 and CDR2 sequences are SGHTA and FQGTGA. The CDR3 has 14 amino acids. The CDR3 loop is CASSVTGTGDTQYF. In DNA, the CDR3 is TGTGCCAGCAGCGTGACAGGGACGGGTGATACGCAGTATTTT.

The CDR3 here is CASGKQGSGEAFF. DNA for the CDR3: TGTGCCAGTGGGAAACAGGGATCTGGTGAAGCTTTCTTT. The rearrangement uses TRBV27 and TRBJ1-1; perhaps TRBD1 as D (6 bases). The V and J ends lost 9 bases and 7 bases respectively, with 18 bases between them. The CDR3 spans 13 residues. CDR1 and CDR2 (germline): MNHEY, SMNVEV (reference sequence).

The chain uses TRBV2 and TRBJ2-2; TRBD2 aligns across 12 bases. The CDR3 is 15 amino acids. CDR1 and CDR2 from the germline V gene are SNHLY and FYNNEI. J gave up 6 bases and V 7 bases, and 6 bases lay outside the gene matches. This CDR3 reads CASTSGGAEPGELFF. DNA for the CDR3: TGTGCCAGCACTAGCGGGGGGGCCGAACCCGGGGAGCTGTTTTTT.

The V gene is TRBV5-1, the J gene TRBJ2-5, with 7 bases lining up with TRBD1. This CDR3 comprises 16 residues. From germline, CDR1 is SGHRS and CDR2 YFSETQ. Trimming at V came to 0 bases and at J to 1 base, leaving 6 bases not matched to a gene. This chain's CDR3 is CASSLAPTGAQETQYF. Written as DNA, the CDR3 is TGCGCCAGCAGCTTGGCCCCCACAGGGGCCCAAGAGACCCAGTACTTC.

The rearrangement links TRBV6-5 to TRBJ2-3; TRBD2 aligns across 8 bases. Germline V lookup: CDR1 MNHEY, CDR2 SVGAGI. CDR3 length: 14 residues. Trimming at V came to 4 bases and at J to 3 bases, leaving 3 bases not matched to a gene. The CDR3 nucleotides are TGTGCCAGCAGTTTCGGGAGGGGTACAGATACGCAGTATTTT. It encodes CASSFGRGTDTQYF.

The chain joins TRBV4-1 to TRBJ2-7; 8 bases agree with TRBD1. Germline V lookup: CDR1 MGHRA, CDR2 YSYEKL. The CDR3 spans 14 residues. Trimming at V came to 4 bases and at J to 5 bases, leaving 7 bases not matched to a gene. Here the CDR3 DNA reads TGCGCCAGCAGCCTCATGACAGGGGTGAACGAGCAGTACTTC. Protein: CASSLMTGVNEQYF.

The V call is TRBV6-5, the J call TRBJ2-7; TRBD2 might be the D (6 bases). V was pared by 0 bases and J by 2 bases, with 14 bases between. Looked up from germline, CDR1 is MNHEY and CDR2 is SVGAGI. The CDR3 totals 16 residues. The CDR3 is CASSYSGEVDPYEQYF. The CDR3 region has the DNA TGTGCCAGCAGTTACTCAGGGGAGGTGGACCCCTACGAGCAGTACTTC.

The CDR3 nucleotides are TGCAGCGTTGTTTTTTCAGTGGTGCGGGAGGGAAAATACCAAGAGACCCAGTACTTC. As protein: CSVVFSVVREGKYQETQYF. The V gene is TRBV29-1, the J gene TRBJ2-5; TRBD2 agrees at 9 bases. Trimming cost V 4 bases and J 0 bases; bases outside gene matches: 18. Germline CDR1 and CDR2: SQVTM and ANQGSEA. This CDR3 spans 19 amino acids. Based on the CDR3 plus reference TRBV29-1 and TRBJ2-5, the full variable domain is SAVISQKPSRDICQRGTSLTIQCQVDSQVTMMFWYRQQPGQSLTLIATANQGSEATYESGFVIDKFPISRPNLTFSTLTVSNMSPEDSSIYLCSVVFSVVREGKYQETQYFGPGTRLLVL.

This clone was counted a single time. This chain links TRBV7-8 with TRBJ2-3; 8 positions agree with TRBD2. V shed 2 bases and J 3 bases; nucleotides not matched to a gene: 4. The CDR3 has 15 amino acids. Germline CDR1 is SGHVS and CDR2 is FQNEAQ. The CDR3 spells CASSLRLAGTDTQYF. The CDR3 region has the DNA TGTGCCAGCAGCTTACGATTAGCGGGGACAGATACGCAGTATTTT.

This chain joins TRBV19 and TRBJ2-3; D is undetermined. The germline gives CDR1 LNHDA, CDR2 SQIVND (reference sequence). The CDR3 covers 13 residues. Between the trimmed V and J ends, which lost 1 base and 4 bases, there was a span of 6 bases. The chain's CDR3 is CASSIGSADTQYF. In nucleotides, the CDR3 is TGTGCCAGTAGTATAGGGTCGGCAGATACGCAGTATTTT.

The chain employs TRBV6-4 and TRBJ2-3; TRBD2 matches at 7 bases. This CDR3 is built from 15 residues. Germline V gene sequence: CDR1 MRHNA, CDR2 SNTAGT. V lost 3 bases to trimming and J lost 2 bases; unmatched junction nucleotides: 5. DNA for the CDR3: TGTGCCAGCAGTGATTCAGCGGGGCCCACAGATACGCAGTATTTT. This encodes CASSDSAGPTDTQYF.